This T cell receptor beta chain was identified during a study of beta chain features in type 1 diabetes. The germline V and J ends were trimmed by 6 bases and 8 bases, with 13 bases remaining between them. CDR3 length: 12 amino acids. From germline, CDR1 is MNHEY and CDR2 SVGAGI. Sequencing targeted expressed TCRB transcripts, as all isolated RNA had been reverse transcribed. The method was immunoSEQ multiplex PCR; TCRdb's version includes in-frame clones alone and lacks a portion of them. This sample has around 320,000 clones, with 14% found just once. The chain joins TRBV6-5 to TRBJ1-2; TRBD1 is a possible D gene (6 bases). Sequencing was performed on central memory CD4+ T cells from blood. This TCR came from a man aged 25-45 years in good health. In DNA form, the CDR3 reads TGTGCCAGCAGCCGAACGGGGGCCGGCTACACCTTC. The encoded protein is CASSRTGAGYTF.